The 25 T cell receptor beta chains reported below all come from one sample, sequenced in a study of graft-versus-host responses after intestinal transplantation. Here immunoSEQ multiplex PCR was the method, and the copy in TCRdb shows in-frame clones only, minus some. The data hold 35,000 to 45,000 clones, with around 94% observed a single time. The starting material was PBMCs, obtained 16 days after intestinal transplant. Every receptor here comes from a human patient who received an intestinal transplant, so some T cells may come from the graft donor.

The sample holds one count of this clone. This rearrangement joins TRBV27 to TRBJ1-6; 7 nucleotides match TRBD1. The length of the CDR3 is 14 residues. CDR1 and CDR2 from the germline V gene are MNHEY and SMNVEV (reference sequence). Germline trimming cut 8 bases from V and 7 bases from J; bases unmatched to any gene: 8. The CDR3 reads CASFATGTNSPLHF. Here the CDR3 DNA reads TGTGCCAGCTTTGCGACAGGGACAAATTCACCCCTCCACTTT.

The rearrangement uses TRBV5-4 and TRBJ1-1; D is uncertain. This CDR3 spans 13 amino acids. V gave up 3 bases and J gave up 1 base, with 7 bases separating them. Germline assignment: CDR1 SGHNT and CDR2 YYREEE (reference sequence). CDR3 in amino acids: CASSSSENTEAFF. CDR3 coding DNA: TGTGCCAGCAGCTCGTCAGAGAACACTGAAGCTTTCTTT.

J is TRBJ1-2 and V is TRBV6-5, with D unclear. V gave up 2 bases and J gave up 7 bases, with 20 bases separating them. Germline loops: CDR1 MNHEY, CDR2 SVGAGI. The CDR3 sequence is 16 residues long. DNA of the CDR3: TGTGCCAGCAGTTACCTCGACACATTCCCCAAGAGTGGCTACACCTTC. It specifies CASSYLDTFPKSGYTF.

This CDR3 reads CASSFGVGGGAQETQYF. The CDR3 DNA follows: TGTGCCAGCAGCTTCGGGGTCGGAGGGGGGGCCCAAGAGACCCAGTACTTC. The chain carries TRBV7-6 and TRBJ2-5, with a weak D call TRBD2 (7 bases). This CDR3 is 17 amino acids long. From germline, CDR1 is SGHVS and CDR2 FNYEAQ. The V gene lost 3 bases and the J gene lost 1 base, with 18 bases spanning the gap.

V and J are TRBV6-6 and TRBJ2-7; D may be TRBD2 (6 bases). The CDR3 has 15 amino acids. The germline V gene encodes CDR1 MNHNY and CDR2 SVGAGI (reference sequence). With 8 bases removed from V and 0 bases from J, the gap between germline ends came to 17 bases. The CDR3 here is CASSWTGTPSYEQYF. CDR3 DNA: TGTGCCAGCTCTTGGACCGGGACTCCCTCCTACGAGCAGTACTTC.

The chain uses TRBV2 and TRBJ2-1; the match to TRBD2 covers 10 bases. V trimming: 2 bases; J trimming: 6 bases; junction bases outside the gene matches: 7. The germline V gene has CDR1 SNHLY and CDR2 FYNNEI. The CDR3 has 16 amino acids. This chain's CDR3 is CASSEPLAGVSNEQFF. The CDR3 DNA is TGTGCCAGCAGTGAACCTCTAGCGGGAGTATCCAATGAGCAGTTCTTC.

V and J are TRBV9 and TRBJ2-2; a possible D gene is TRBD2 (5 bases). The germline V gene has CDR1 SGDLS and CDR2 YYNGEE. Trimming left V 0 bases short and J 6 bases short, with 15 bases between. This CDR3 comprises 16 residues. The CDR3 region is CASSVVKEDNSGELFF. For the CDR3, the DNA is TGTGCCAGCAGCGTAGTGAAGGAGGATAACTCCGGGGAGCTGTTTTTT.

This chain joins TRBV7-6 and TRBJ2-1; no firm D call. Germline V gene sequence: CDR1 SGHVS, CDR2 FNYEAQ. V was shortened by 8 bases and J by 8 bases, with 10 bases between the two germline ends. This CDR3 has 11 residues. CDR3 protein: CASRAHDEQFF. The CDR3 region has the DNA TGTGCCAGCCGCGCCCATGATGAGCAGTTCTTC.

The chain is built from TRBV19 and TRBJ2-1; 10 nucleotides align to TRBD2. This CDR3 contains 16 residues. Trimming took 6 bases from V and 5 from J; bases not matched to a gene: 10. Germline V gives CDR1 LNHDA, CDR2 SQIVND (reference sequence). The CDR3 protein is CASRPDLAGDDNEQFF. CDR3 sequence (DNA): TGTGCCAGTAGGCCTGATCTAGCGGGGGATGACAATGAGCAGTTCTTC.

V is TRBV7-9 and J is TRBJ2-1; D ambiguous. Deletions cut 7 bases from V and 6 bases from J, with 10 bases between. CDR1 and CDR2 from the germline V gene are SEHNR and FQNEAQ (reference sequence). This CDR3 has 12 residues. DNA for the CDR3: TGTGCCAGCATCTTTTTGGGCAATGAGCAGTTCTTC. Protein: CASIFLGNEQFF.

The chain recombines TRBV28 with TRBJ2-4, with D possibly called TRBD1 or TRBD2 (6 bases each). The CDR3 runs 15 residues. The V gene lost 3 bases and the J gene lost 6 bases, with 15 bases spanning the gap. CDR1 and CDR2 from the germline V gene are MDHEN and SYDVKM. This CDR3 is CASSFPGAMVNIQYF. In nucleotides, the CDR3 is TGTGCCAGCAGTTTTCCGGGGGCGATGGTAAACATTCAGTACTTC.

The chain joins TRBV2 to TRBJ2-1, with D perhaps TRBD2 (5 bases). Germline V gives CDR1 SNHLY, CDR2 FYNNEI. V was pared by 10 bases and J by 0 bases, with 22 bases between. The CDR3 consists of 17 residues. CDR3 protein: CATEPGPAGSSYNEQFF. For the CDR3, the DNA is TGTGCCACCGAGCCCGGCCCCGCTGGGAGCTCCTACAATGAGCAGTTCTTC.

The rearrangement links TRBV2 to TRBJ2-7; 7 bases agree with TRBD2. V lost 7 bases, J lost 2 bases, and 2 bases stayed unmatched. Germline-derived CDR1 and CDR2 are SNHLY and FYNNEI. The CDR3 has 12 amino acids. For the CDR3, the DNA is TGTGCCAGCATGGGAGGGACCTACGAGCAGTACTTC. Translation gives CASMGGTYEQYF.

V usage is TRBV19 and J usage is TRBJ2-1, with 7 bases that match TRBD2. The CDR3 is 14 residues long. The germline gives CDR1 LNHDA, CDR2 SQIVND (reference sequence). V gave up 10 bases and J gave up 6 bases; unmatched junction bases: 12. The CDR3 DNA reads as TGTGCCACCTCGCTGGGAGGGCCTGGCAATGAGCAGTTCTTC. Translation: CATSLGGPGNEQFF. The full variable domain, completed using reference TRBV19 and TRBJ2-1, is DGGITQSPKYLFRKEGQNVTLSCEQNLNHDAMYWYRQDPGQGLRLIYYSQIVNDFQKGDIAEGYSVSREKKESFPLTVTSAQKNPTAFYLCATSLGGPGNEQFFGPGTRLTVL.

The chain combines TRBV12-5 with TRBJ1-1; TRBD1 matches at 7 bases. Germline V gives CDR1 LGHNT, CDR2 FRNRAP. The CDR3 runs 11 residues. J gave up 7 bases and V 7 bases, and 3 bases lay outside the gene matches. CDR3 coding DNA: TGTGCTAGTGCCCGACAGGGTGAAGCTTTCTTT. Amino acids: CASARQGEAFF.

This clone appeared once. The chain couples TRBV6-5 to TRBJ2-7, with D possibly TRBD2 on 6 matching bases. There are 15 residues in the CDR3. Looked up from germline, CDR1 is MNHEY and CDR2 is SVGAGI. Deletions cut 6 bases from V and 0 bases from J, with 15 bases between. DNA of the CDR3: TGTGCCAGCAGGTTAGCGGCGAACCCCTCCTACGAGCAGTACTTC. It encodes CASRLAANPSYEQYF.

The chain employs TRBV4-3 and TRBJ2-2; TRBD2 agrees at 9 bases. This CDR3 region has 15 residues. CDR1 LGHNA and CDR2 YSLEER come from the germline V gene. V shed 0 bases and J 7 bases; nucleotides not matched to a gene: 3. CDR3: CASSQDPAGGGELFF. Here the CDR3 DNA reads TGCGCCAGCAGCCAAGATCCAGCGGGAGGCGGGGAGCTGTTTTTT.

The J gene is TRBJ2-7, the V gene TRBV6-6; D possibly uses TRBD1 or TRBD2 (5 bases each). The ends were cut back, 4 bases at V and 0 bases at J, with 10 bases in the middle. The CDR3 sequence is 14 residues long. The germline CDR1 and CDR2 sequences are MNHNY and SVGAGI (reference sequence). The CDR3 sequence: CASSSGSNSYEQYF. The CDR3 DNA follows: TGTGCCAGCAGTTCAGGGAGCAACTCCTACGAGCAGTACTTC.

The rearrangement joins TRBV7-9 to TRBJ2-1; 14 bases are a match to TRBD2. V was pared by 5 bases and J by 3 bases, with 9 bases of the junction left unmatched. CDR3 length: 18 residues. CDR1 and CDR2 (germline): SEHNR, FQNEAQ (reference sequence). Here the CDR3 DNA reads TGTGCCAGCAGCACCGGGACTAGCGGGGGTTCCTTCTACAATGAGCAGTTCTTC. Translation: CASSTGTSGGSFYNEQFF.

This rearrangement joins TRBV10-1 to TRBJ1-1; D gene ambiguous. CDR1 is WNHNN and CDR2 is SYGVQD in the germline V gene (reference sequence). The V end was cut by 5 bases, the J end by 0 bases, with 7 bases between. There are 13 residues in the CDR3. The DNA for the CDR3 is TGCGCCAGCAGTCGGACCATGAACACTGAAGCTTTCTTT. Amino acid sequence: CASSRTMNTEAFF.

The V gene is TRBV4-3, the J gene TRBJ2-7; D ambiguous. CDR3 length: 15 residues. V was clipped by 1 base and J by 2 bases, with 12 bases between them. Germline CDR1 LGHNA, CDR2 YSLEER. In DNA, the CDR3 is TGCGCCAGCAGCCAAGCGTCAGCCTTGGCCTACGAGCAGTACTTC. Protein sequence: CASSQASALAYEQYF.

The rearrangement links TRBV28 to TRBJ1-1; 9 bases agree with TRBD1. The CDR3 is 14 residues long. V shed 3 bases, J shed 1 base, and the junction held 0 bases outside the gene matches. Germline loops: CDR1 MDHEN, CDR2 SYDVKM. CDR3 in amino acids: CASSLGQGNTEAFF. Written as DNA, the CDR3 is TGTGCCAGCAGTTTGGGACAGGGGAACACTGAAGCTTTCTTT.

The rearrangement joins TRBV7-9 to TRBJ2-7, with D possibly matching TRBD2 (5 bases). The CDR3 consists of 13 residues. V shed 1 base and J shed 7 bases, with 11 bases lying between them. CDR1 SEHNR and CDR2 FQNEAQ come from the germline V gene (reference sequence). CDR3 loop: CASSLGTSGEQYF. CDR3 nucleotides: TGTGCCAGCAGCTTAGGGACTTCGGGAGAGCAGTACTTC. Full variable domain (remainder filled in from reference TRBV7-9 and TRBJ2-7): DTGVSQNPRHKITKRGQNVTFRCDPISEHNRLYWYRQTLGQGPEFLTYFQNEAQLEKSRLLSDRFSAERPKGSFSTLEIQRTEQGDSAMYLCASSLGTSGEQYFGPGTRLTVT.

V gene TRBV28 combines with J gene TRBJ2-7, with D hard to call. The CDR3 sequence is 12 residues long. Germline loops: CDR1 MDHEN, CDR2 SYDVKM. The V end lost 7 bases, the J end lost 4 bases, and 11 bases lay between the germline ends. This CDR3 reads CASNGGAYEQYF. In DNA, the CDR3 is TGTGCCAGCAACGGCGGAGCATACGAGCAGTACTTC.

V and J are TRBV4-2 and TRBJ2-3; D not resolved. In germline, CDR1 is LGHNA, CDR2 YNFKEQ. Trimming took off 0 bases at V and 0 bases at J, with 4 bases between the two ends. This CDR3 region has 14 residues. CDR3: CASSQELSTDTQYF. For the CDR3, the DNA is TGTGCCAGCAGCCAAGAGCTGAGCACAGATACGCAGTATTTT.